This T cell receptor (beta chain) is drawn from a study of T cells and copy number aberrations in small-cell lung cancer. Overall study results and limits: Adjacent lung showed higher T-cell richness and clonality than tumors; density difference nonsignificant.

This clone has a handful of counts. Its antigen is not known. All donors had upfront surgery, without preoperative chemotherapy or radiotherapy, and never received immunotherapy. Only tumor regions expected to give at least 150 ng DNA were used. This table comes from immunoSEQ multiplex PCR, and its TCRdb copy is limited to in-frame clones, with some not included. The table has roughly 6,000 clones, 65% to 85% seen once. The CDR3 has 15 amino acids. Germline V gene lookup returns CDR1 SGDLS and CDR2 YYNGEE. Trimming cost V 1 base and J 4 bases, with 11 bases left between them. The sequencing sample was made of tumor tissue. This chain joins TRBV9 and TRBJ2-2; D remains ambiguous. This clonotype was sampled from a man aged 50 or older with small cell lung cancer. CDR3 coding DNA: TGTGCCAGCAGCGTACTAAAGGGTAGCACCGGGGAGCTGTTTTTT. Protein sequence: CASSVLKGSTGELFF.